Shown below are 17 T cell receptor beta chains from a single sample sequenced in a study of sequential checkpoint blockade in melanoma. Only in-frame clones appear in the TCRdb table, and some are missing; sequencing was by immunoSEQ multiplex PCR. The table lists about 860 clones, 20% to 25% of them singletons. Treatment noted: randomized to nivolumab then ipilimumab (arm A) or the reverse (arm B). Sequencing was performed on tumor tissue (inferred from file names), taken from a patient given nivolumab and ipilimumab in sequence. Source of these receptors: a human donor with melanoma.

In its sample, this clone ranks as medium-sized. J is TRBJ1-5 and V is TRBV9; D uncertain. The CDR3 length is 16 residues. Trimming left V 1 base short and J 0 bases short, with 11 bases between. Germline V gene lookup returns CDR1 SGDLS and CDR2 YYNGEE. This CDR3 is CASSVIKSNSNQPQHF. CDR3 sequence (DNA): TGTGCCAGCAGCGTAATTAAATCAAATAGCAATCAGCCCCAGCATTTT.

This clone was seen a handful of times. The chain has TRBV19 and TRBJ1-4; D is possibly TRBD1 (5 bases). In germline, CDR1 is LNHDA, CDR2 SQIVND (reference sequence). This CDR3 has 15 residues. The V end was cut by 6 bases, the J end by 8 bases, with 19 bases between. CDR3 coding DNA: TGTGCCAGTAGCCCGTACGGGGGTCGGGGAGAAAAACTGTTTTTT. Translating it yields CASSPYGGRGEKLFF.

This clone was detected a few times. The chain joins TRBV11-3 to TRBJ2-7; D could derive from TRBD1 or TRBD2 (5 bases each). V was trimmed by 5 bases and J by 2 bases, leaving 16 bases between them. The germline V gene encodes CDR1 SGHNT and CDR2 YENEEA. This CDR3 is built from 15 residues. CDR3 DNA: TGTGCCAGCAGCATCCGGGACCAAGCTACCTACGAGCAGTACTTC. Protein sequence: CASSIRDQATYEQYF.

By proportion, this clone is hyperexpanded. This chain uses TRBV23-1 with TRBJ1-2, with 12 bases aligning to TRBD1. TRBV23-1 carries the ORF label, with uncertain function. With 4 bases clipped from V and 7 bases from J, the junction kept 7 bases outside the gene matches. The CDR3 contains 15 residues. The CDR3 nucleotides read TGCGCCAGCAGTCTCAGGGACAGGGGGCAATCTGGCTACACCTTC. Protein sequence: CASSLRDRGQSGYTF.

The rearrangement joins TRBV11-3 to TRBJ2-7; no reliable D call. Trimming shortened V by 3 bases and J by 1 base, and 10 bases separated the two germline ends. The CDR3 covers 14 residues. From germline, CDR1 is SGHNT and CDR2 YENEEA. The CDR3, as DNA: TGTGCCAGCAGCTTCTTTGGCGGTTCCTACGAGCAGTACTTC. Translation gives CASSFFGGSYEQYF.

This clone turned up a few times. One end of the junction does not line up with germline, which may come from a read error. The chain carries TRBV6-7 and TRBJ2-1, with D unresolved. TRBV6-7 counts as an open reading frame of uncertain function. The CDR3 is 12 residues long. For the CDR3, the DNA is TGTGCCAGCAGTGACTCGAGAGATGAGCAGTTCTTC. The encoded protein is CASSDSRDEQFF.

The rearrangement joins TRBV30 to TRBJ2-7; 7 bases map to TRBD2. This CDR3 spans 15 amino acids. Per germline, CDR1 GTSNPN and CDR2 SVGIG (reference sequence). Germline trimming cut 3 bases from V and 2 bases from J; bases unmatched to any gene: 10. The DNA of the CDR3 is TGTGCCTGGAGACGCCCGGGAGGTATGCCCTACGAGCAGTACTTC. The encoded protein is CAWRRPGGMPYEQYF.

This clone came up a few times. The rearrangement joins TRBV4-1 to TRBJ1-3; TRBD1 is a possible D gene (6 bases). The CDR3 totals 14 residues. Deletions cut 4 bases from V and 2 bases from J, with 9 bases between. Germline V gene lookup returns CDR1 MGHRA and CDR2 YSYEKL. The CDR3 nucleotides read TGCGCCAGCAGCCTAGGGACAACTGGAAACACCATATATTTT. Amino acid sequence: CASSLGTTGNTIYF.

The rearrangement uses TRBV4-1 and TRBJ1-6, with D hard to call. This CDR3 is built from 18 residues. The V gene lost 0 bases and the J gene lost 7 bases, with 19 bases spanning the gap. Germline V lookup: CDR1 MGHRA, CDR2 YSYEKL. The CDR3 is CASSQDLGRLLVNSPLHF. In DNA form, the CDR3 reads TGCGCCAGCAGCCAAGATCTGGGCAGGTTGCTCGTCAATTCACCCCTCCACTTT.

This clone is categorized as large. The chain combines TRBV11-3 with TRBJ2-5; D is undetermined. Trimming shortened V by 0 bases and J by 5 bases, and 13 bases separated the two germline ends. Germline V gives CDR1 SGHNT, CDR2 YENEEA. The CDR3 runs to 15 residues. The CDR3 region is CASSLDPTQVETQYF. In DNA form, the CDR3 reads TGTGCCAGCAGCTTAGATCCCACTCAAGTGGAGACCCAGTACTTC.

The table lists this clone with a few counts. The chain recombines TRBV2 with TRBJ1-4, with 7 bases identical to TRBD1. The CDR3 covers 13 residues. The germline V gene encodes CDR1 SNHLY and CDR2 FYNNEI. V dropped 7 bases and J dropped 2; count of bases not matched to a gene: 1. CDR3 DNA: TGTGCCAGCACGGACAGGACTAATGAAAAACTGTTTTTT. This gives the protein CASTDRTNEKLFF. Using reference TRBV2 and TRBJ1-4 for the parts outside the CDR3, the full variable domain is EPEVTQTPSHQVTQMGQEVILRCVPISNHLYFYWYRQILGQKVEFLVSFYNNEISEKSEIFDDQFSVERPDGSNFTLKIRSTKLEDSAMYFCASTDRTNEKLFFGSGTQLSVL.

The chain joins TRBV11-1 to TRBJ2-7; TRBD2 aligns across 9 bases. There are 15 residues in the CDR3. Germline CDR1 is SGHAT and CDR2 is FQDESV (reference sequence). V gave up 7 bases and J gave up 4 bases; unmatched junction bases: 11. The CDR3 DNA follows: TGTGCCAGCACCCCAGGAGCGGGGGGAGAATACGAGCAGTACTTC. This sequence encodes CASTPGAGGEYEQYF.

The chain employs TRBV29-1 and TRBJ2-7; perhaps TRBD1 as D (6 bases). The germline V gene has CDR1 SQVTM and CDR2 ANQGSEA. V was shortened by 0 bases and J by 4 bases, with 16 bases between the two germline ends. CDR3 length equals 15 residues. For the CDR3, the DNA is TGCAGCGTTGAAGAGCGCAGGGGCCCTTTGTACGAGCAGTACTTC. It specifies CSVEERRGPLYEQYF.

By proportion, this clone is medium-sized. The genes are TRBV13 and TRBJ1-2, with D perhaps TRBD1 (5 bases). Germline lookup yields CDR1 PRHDT and CDR2 FYEKMQ (reference sequence). V shed 6 bases and J shed 4 bases, with 27 bases lying between them. The CDR3 covers 18 residues. CDR3: CASSEFNGAASRGYGYTF. In DNA form, the CDR3 reads TGTGCCAGCAGTGAATTCAACGGGGCCGCGTCCCGAGGCTATGGCTACACCTTC.

This clone was counted a few times. As DNA, the CDR3 is TGTGCCTGGAGTGATTCCGGGACAGGGTCAAGGGAGCAGTACTTC. Its translation: CAWSDSGTGSREQYF. The chain employs TRBV30 and TRBJ2-7, with TRBD1 identical over 9 bases. J lost 7 bases, V lost 1 base, and 11 bases had no gene match. This CDR3 region has 15 residues. CDR1 is GTSNPN and CDR2 is SVGIG in the germline V gene (reference sequence).

The chain recombines TRBV6-8 with TRBJ2-5; 7 bases are a match to TRBD1. V was pared by 0 bases and J by 5 bases, with 0 bases of the junction left unmatched. Per the germline V gene, CDR1 is MNHGY and CDR2 is SAAAGT. The CDR3 loop spans 13 amino acids. The CDR3 sequence: CASSYSDRETQYF. The CDR3 nucleotides are TGTGCCAGCAGTTACTCGGACAGGGAGACCCAGTACTTC.

The chain carries TRBV6-1 and TRBJ1-5; D is unclear. The CDR3 has 15 residues. The germline V and J ends were trimmed by 1 base and 1 base, with 8 bases remaining between them. CDR1 is MNHNS and CDR2 is SASEGT in the germline V gene. CDR3 DNA sequence: TGTGCCAGCAGTGAAGGGCAGAGAAGCAATCAGCCCCAGCATTTT. This sequence encodes CASSEGQRSNQPQHF.